Each of the 4 T cell receptor beta chains below was sequenced from the same sample in a study of control samples from healthy donors and cancer patients. Measured with immunoSEQ multiplex PCR; TCRdb has only the in-frame clones, and not every one. The table records over 150,000 clones, 90% of them present only once. The sample taken for sequencing was blood. The receptors come from a woman aged 45-65 years in good health.

The chain employs TRBV6-2 or TRBV6-3 and TRBJ2-5; tentative D call: TRBD1 (8 bases). Trimming removed 6 bases from V and 2 bases from J, with 34 bases in between. Germline assignment: CDR1 MNHEY and CDR2 SVGEGT. This CDR3 has 21 residues. In DNA form, the CDR3 reads TGTGCCAGCAGCCGGGGGGTTAGTCGGACAGGGTCTCTAAACCCGCAAGAGACCCAGTACTTC. Residues: CASSRGVSRTGSLNPQETQYF.

The chain links TRBV6-2 or TRBV6-3 to TRBJ2-7, with 8 bases that match TRBD2. Germline V CDR1 and CDR2: MNHEY, SVGEGT. The V gene end was trimmed by 7 bases and the J gene end by 4 bases; junction bases not matched to a gene: 12. CDR3 length equals 15 residues. The CDR3 coding sequence is TGTGCCAGCACCCCCACCGGGACTAGGGGTTACGAGCAGTACTTC. Amino acids: CASTPTGTRGYEQYF.

This sequence joins TRBV5-1 and TRBJ2-5; the D gene could be TRBD1 or TRBD2 (6 bases each). The CDR3 sequence is 12 residues long. The germline CDR1 and CDR2 sequences are SGHRS and YFSETQ. The ends were cut back, 4 bases at V and 7 bases at J, with 11 bases in the middle. The CDR3 is CASSPPGATQYF. In nucleotides, the CDR3 is TGCGCCAGCAGCCCCCCGGGGGCGACCCAGTACTTC.

This clone was counted a few times. The rearrangement joins TRBV24-1 to TRBJ2-3; D is undetermined. Trimming cost V 0 bases and J 0 bases, with 3 bases left between them. Germline V gene sequence: CDR1 KGHDR, CDR2 SFDVKD. This CDR3 contains 14 residues. The CDR3 protein is CATSDLTSTDTQYF. CDR3 nucleotide sequence: TGTGCCACCAGTGATTTGACTAGCACAGATACGCAGTATTTT.